These T cell receptor beta chains were read from a single sample in a study of T cell responses to AZD1222 COVID-19 vaccine. Sequenced by immunoSEQ multiplex PCR; TCRdb stores in-frame clones only, minus some. Altogether about 150,000 clones are present, 70% to 90% being singletons, with the ten largest covering around 8.6%. The sequenced sample was peripheral blood, obtained on day 0 of AZD1222 vaccination. These receptors were obtained from an adult in good health. The CDR3 runs from the conserved cysteine through the conserved F or W. A D gene is named only where the DNA matches it firmly. Clone size, where shown, is once, few, many, or a class for clones that have expanded.

d_gene,abundance,j_gene,v_gene,CDR3nt,CDR3aa
NA,NA,TRBJ1-2,TRBV19,TGTGCCTCAAACCGGGGGGGTGGAGACTATGGCTACACCTTC,CASNRGGGDYGYTF
NA,NA,TRBJ1-6,TRBV27,TGTGCCAGCAGGCCGCCTTACCGCGGATCACCCCTCCACTTT,CASRPPYRGSPLHF
NA,NA,TRBJ2-7,TRBV29-1,TGCAGCGTTGAGGTGGAAGAGACTAGCTCCTACGAGCAGTACTTC,CSVEVEETSSYEQYF
NA,NA,TRBJ2-7,TRBV15,TGTGCCACCAGCAGGCCAGGGCCTTACGAGCAGTACTTC,CATSRPGPYEQYF
NA,NA,TRBJ1-2,TRBV5-6,TGTGCCAGCAGCTTGGCCGGGGCGGAATACTATGGCTACACCTTC,CASSLAGAEYYGYTF
NA,once,TRBJ1-4,TRBV5-1,TGCGCCAGCAGCTCGGGGGTCCCTGTCGGTGAAAAACTGTTTTTT,CASSSGVPVGEKLFF
TRBD1,few,TRBJ1-2,TRBV2,TGTGCCAGCAGTGGACAGGGGCCTAACTATGGCTACACCTTC,CASSGQGPNYGYTF
TRBD1,NA,TRBJ2-5,TRBV7-9,TGTGCCAGCAGCAAGCGCCGGGACAGGGATGGATTAGTACAAGAGACCCAGTACTTC,CASSKRRDRDGLVQETQYF
NA,NA,TRBJ1-6,TRBV7-9,TGTGCCAGCAGCTCAGTCTCAGGGGCCCTCCACTTT,CASSSVSGALHF
TRBD1,NA,TRBJ1-1,TRBV7-9,TGTGCTGGAGGGGACAGGGGGCGGTATACTGAAGCTTTCTTT,CAGGDRGRYTEAFF
NA,NA,TRBJ1-3,TRBV30,TGTGCCTGGAGTGTCAACATAGGAAACACCATATATTTT,CAWSVNIGNTIYF
TRBD1,NA,TRBJ1-6,TRBV19,TGTGCCAGTAGCCCTGACAGGGGATCTTATAATTCACCCCTCCACTTT,CASSPDRGSYNSPLHF
NA,NA,TRBJ1-1,TRBV20-1,TGCAGTGCTAGTGGGGCGGCAGGGAACACTGAAGCTTTCTTT,CSASGAAGNTEAFF
TRBD1,NA,TRBJ1-2,TRBV3-1/TRBV3-2,TGTGCCAGCAGCCAATTAGACCCGGGGACAGAGGTCTATGGCTACACCTTC,CASSQLDPGTEVYGYTF
NA,NA,TRBJ1-5,TRBV9,TGTGCCAGCAGCGCCGGGGACAAAGATCAGCCCCAGCATTTT,CASSAGDKDQPQHF
TRBD2,NA,TRBJ2-5,TRBV2,TGTGCCATCGCGGGACTAGTGGGCGAGACCCAGTACTTC,CAIAGLVGETQYF
NA,NA,TRBJ1-4,TRBV7-2,TGTGCCAGCAGCTTAGGTGGGGACGCTTCCGATCGACTGTTTTTT,CASSLGGDASDRLFF
NA,NA,TRBJ2-2,TRBV10-1,TGCGCCAGCGGCGGGACAGCTAACACCGGGGAGCTGTTTTTT,CASGGTANTGELFF
NA,NA,TRBJ1-2,TRBV2,TGTGCCAGCAGCCCCGACGGATCCTATGGCTACACCTTC,CASSPDGSYGYTF
NA,NA,TRBJ2-7,TRBV9,TGTGCCAGCAGCGTAGGAAGTTGGAGCTCCTACGAGCAGTACTTC,CASSVGSWSSYEQYF
NA,NA,TRBJ2-3,TRBV29-1,TGCAGCGTTGACGGGTTGTCAGGAAAGGGTACAGATACGCAGTATTTT,CSVDGLSGKGTDTQYF
NA,NA,TRBJ2-2,TRBV18,TGTGCCAGCTCACCACAGACAGCGAACACCGGGGAGCTGTTTTTT,CASSPQTANTGELFF
NA,NA,TRBJ2-3,TRBV10-1,TGCGCCAGCAGTGATCTTCCTGCAGGGTCGGGCACAGATACGCAGTATTTT,CASSDLPAGSGTDTQYF
TRBD1,NA,TRBJ1-2,TRBV5-1,TGCGCCAGCAGCCTCACCAGCTTAACAGGGGACTATGGCTACACCTTC,CASSLTSLTGDYGYTF
NA,NA,TRBJ1-1,TRBV27,TGTGCCACCGGTGGGCCCATGAACACTGAAGCTTTCTTT,CATGGPMNTEAFF
NA,NA,TRBJ1-2,TRBV4-1,TGCGCCAGCAGCCAAGTCCAGGGAGATGGCTACACCTTC,CASSQVQGDGYTF
NA,NA,TRBJ1-4,TRBV29-1,TGCAGCGTTGCCCCTGGACATGGGGTTGAAAAACTGTTTTTT,CSVAPGHGVEKLFF
TRBD1,NA,TRBJ1-6,TRBV6-5,TGTGCCAGCAGTTACGCGGGGACAGGGGCTTCACCCCTCCACTTT,CASSYAGTGASPLHF
NA,few,TRBJ2-7,TRBV30,TGTGCCTGGAGTTTAACCGGCGGCTACGAGCAGTACTTC,CAWSLTGGYEQYF
NA,few,TRBJ1-3,TRBV7-2,TGTGCCAGCAGCTTGGGGTCTGGAAACACCATATATTTT,CASSLGSGNTIYF
NA,once,TRBJ1-1,TRBV7-9,TGTGCCAGCAGCGGCGGGGGGAACACTGAAGCTTTCTTT,CASSGGGNTEAFF
TRBD2,NA,TRBJ2-6,TRBV29-1,TGCAGCGTGGGAGCGGGGACGTACGGGGCCAACGTCCTGACTTTC,CSVGAGTYGANVLTF
NA,NA,TRBJ1-5,TRBV10-3,TGTGCCATCAGTGACTACAACCTAAATCAGCCCCAGCATTTT,CAISDYNLNQPQHF
NA,NA,TRBJ1-1,TRBV18,TGTGCCAGCTACGGCCCAGAGAACACTGAAGCTTTCTTT,CASYGPENTEAFF
TRBD2,NA,TRBJ2-3,TRBV7-7,TGTGCCAGCAGCTTAGGTGCGGGGGGGCCCAGCACAGATACGCAGTATTTT,CASSLGAGGPSTDTQYF
TRBD1,NA,TRBJ1-2,TRBV2,TGTGCCAGCAGAATTGAGACAGGGGAGGGTGGCTACACCTTC,CASRIETGEGGYTF
NA,NA,TRBJ2-6,TRBV5-4,TGTGCCAGCAGCTTGCCCCCGTCCCCCTCTGGGGCCAACGTCCTGACTTTC,CASSLPPSPSGANVLTF
TRBD2,NA,TRBJ2-1,TRBV6-2/TRBV6-3,TGTGCCAGCAGTTACTCGATAACCGGGACTAGCGGACACAATGAGCAGTTCTTC,CASSYSITGTSGHNEQFF
NA,NA,TRBJ1-5,TRBV19,TGTGCCAGTAGTATAGCGGGGGATCAGCCCCAGCATTTT,CASSIAGDQPQHF
NA,NA,TRBJ2-7,TRBV12-3/TRBV12-4,TGTGCCAGCAGTCCCTCTATATACGAGCAGTACTTC,CASSPSIYEQYF
TRBD2,NA,TRBJ2-7,TRBV5-1,TGCGCCAGCAGCTTGTGGCGGGGGGCTCCTTACGAGCAGTACTTC,CASSLWRGAPYEQYF
TRBD1,NA,TRBJ1-4,TRBV6-5,TGTGCCAGCAGTTACTATCGACAGGGCGGCGAAAAACTGTTTTTT,CASSYYRQGGEKLFF
NA,NA,TRBJ1-1,TRBV2,TGTGCCAGCACCCTTCCGGGACTAGGTAGCACTGAAGCTTTCTTT,CASTLPGLGSTEAFF
NA,NA,TRBJ1-5,TRBV7-9,TGTGCCAGCAGCTCGGATGGGGGGCCTCAGCCCCAGCATTTT,CASSSDGGPQPQHF
NA,once,TRBJ1-3,TRBV5-4,TGTGCCAGCAGCTTGCGGACTCGAGGTGGAAACACCATATATTTT,CASSLRTRGGNTIYF
NA,medium-sized,TRBJ1-2,TRBV5-4,TGTGCCAGCAGCTTGGGGCAGACCCCCAACTATGGCTACACCTTC,CASSLGQTPNYGYTF
TRBD1,NA,TRBJ1-2,TRBV2,TGTGCCAGCAGTGAACGGGCAGGGGGAAAAAATGGCTACACCTTC,CASSERAGGKNGYTF
NA,NA,TRBJ1-1,TRBV13,TGTGCCAGCAGCTCCTTCTTTGAGAACACTGAAGCTTTCTTT,CASSSFFENTEAFF
NA,NA,TRBJ1-4,TRBV5-6,TGTGCCAGCAGCTTGAGGGGGATAAGTTATGAAAAACTGTTTTTT,CASSLRGISYEKLFF
NA,NA,TRBJ2-1,TRBV28,TGTGCCAGCAGTCAGATATTAGGGGGGGCCCATGAGCAGTTCTTC,CASSQILGGAHEQFF
NA,NA,TRBJ1-2,TRBV10-2,TGCGCCAGCAGTGAGTCTGTTCTGGGCATCCATGGCTACACCTTC,CASSESVLGIHGYTF